This T cell receptor (beta chain) was captured in a study of blood T cell repertoires in COVID-19. Turning to the study itself: Some COVID-19 samples were acute and others convalescent; all came from the United States, Italy and Spain. PBMCs, B-cell-depleted T cells, or T cells provided the cDNA or gDNA that made up the material.

In germline, CDR1 is MNHNY, CDR2 SVGAGI (reference sequence). J was trimmed by 1 base and V by 4 bases; bases with no gene match: 1. The CDR3 is made up of 14 amino acids. Authors' analysis steps: Amplifying reference gene primers gave estimates of nucleated cell counts. Assay: immunoSEQ multiplex PCR; the TCRdb copy retains only in-frame clones and omits some. Clone size and the V and J calls come from that table; the DNA yielded D and trimming. The sample contains approximately 170,000 clones, 80% to 85% of which appear only once. The receptor comes from a human donor with acute or convalescent COVID-19. The donor label of this sample is uncertain. This chain links TRBV6-6 with TRBJ1-1; 9 bases are a match to TRBD1. The sample consisted of peripheral blood. The CDR3 region is CASSLGQGNTEAFF. Here the CDR3 DNA reads TGTGCCAGCAGTTTGGGACAGGGGAACACTGAAGCTTTCTTT.